Shown below are 5 T cell receptor beta chains from a single sample sequenced in a study of OX40 agonist ivuxolimab in advanced cancers. Library preparation employed the immunoSEQ multiplex PCR assay. TCRdb retrieved this table from immuneACCESS and kept in-frame rearrangements only. Not all clones are present; in checked studies, unresolved V genes account for under half, and no reason is known for the remainder. This sample has 70,000 to 85,000 clones in its table, and 90% to 95% of those were observed once. The leading ten clones occupy approximately 4.8% of the sample. The source was CD4+ or CD8+ T cells sorted from blood, collected in a trial of the OX40 agonist ivuxolimab. Receptors originate from an adult with an advanced solid tumor such as melanoma, head and neck, liver or kidney cancer.

The chain carries TRBV20-1 and TRBJ1-1; D is undetermined. V was clipped by 3 bases and J by 2 bases, with 4 bases between them. The CDR3 spans 11 residues. From germline, CDR1 is DFQATT and CDR2 SNEGSKA (reference sequence). CDR3 in DNA: TGCAGTGCTAGTCCAAACACTGAAGCTTTCTTT. Its protein is CSASPNTEAFF.

The genes are TRBV2 and TRBJ2-7; the D gene is possibly TRBD2 (6 bases). The CDR3 is made up of 14 amino acids. V was pared by 2 bases and J by 4 bases, with 12 bases between. In germline, CDR1 is SNHLY, CDR2 FYNNEI. DNA of the CDR3: TGTGCCAGCAGTGAATATCAGGAGGGGTACGAGCAGTACTTC. It specifies CASSEYQEGYEQYF. Full variable domain (outside the CDR3, taken from reference TRBV2 and TRBJ2-7): EPEVTQTPSHQVTQMGQEVILRCVPISNHLYFYWYRQILGQKVEFLVSFYNNEISEKSEIFDDQFSVERPDGSNFTLKIRSTKLEDSAMYFCASSEYQEGYEQYFGPGTRLTVT.

This chain connects TRBV7-9 to TRBJ2-1; D may match TRBD1 or TRBD2 (5 bases each). The CDR3 consists of 15 residues. Germline values: CDR1 SEHNR, CDR2 FQNEAQ (reference sequence). Trimming removed 5 bases from V and 7 bases from J, with 18 bases in between. The chain's CDR3 is CASSPRGDYRNEQFF. The CDR3 DNA reads as TGTGCCAGCAGCCCTCGGGGCGATTATAGAAATGAGCAGTTCTTC.

The V call is TRBV10-3, the J call TRBJ1-1; D is ambiguous. The germline gives CDR1 ENHRY, CDR2 SYGVKD. The V end was cut by 0 bases, the J end by 6 bases, with 5 bases between. This CDR3 region has 12 residues. This CDR3 is CAISESTAEAFF. CDR3 nucleotides: TGTGCCATCAGTGAGTCGACGGCTGAAGCTTTCTTT.

This chain connects TRBV10-3 to TRBJ1-1; 8 bases map to TRBD1. CDR1 is ENHRY and CDR2 is SYGVKD in the germline V gene. J lost 3 bases, V lost 3 bases, and 9 bases had no gene match. This CDR3 contains 16 residues. The chain's CDR3 is CAISEGYRGRDTEAFF. The DNA of the CDR3 is TGTGCCATCAGTGAAGGGTACAGGGGGAGGGACACTGAAGCTTTCTTT.